The 23 T cell receptor beta chains below were found in one sample sequenced in a study of CD8 T cells in ankylosing spondylitis. In TCRdb, the 5' RACE reads were re-called with MiXCR into one record per CDR3 protein. The table shows roughly 130,000 distinct CDR3 sequences, with roughly 13% occurring only once. The sequenced sample was blood, either unsorted or a sorted T cell fraction (not recorded which). The receptor source for this set is a female donor with ankylosing spondylitis or in good health (not recorded which).

The CDR3 region is CASSPNRGRNQPQHF. As DNA, the CDR3 is TGTGCCAGCAGCCCTAACAGGGGGCGGAATCAGCCCCAGCATTTT. The chain has TRBV7-2 and TRBJ1-5, with TRBD1 matching 9 bases. Trimming at V came to 5 bases and at J to 4 bases, leaving 6 bases not matched to a gene. The CDR3 has 15 amino acids. Per the germline V gene, CDR1 is SGHTA and CDR2 is FQGNSA.

The chain combines TRBV3-1 with TRBJ1-5; D gene unclear. The CDR3 extends over 18 amino acids. V lost 8 bases to trimming and J lost 1 base, with 24 bases between them. CDR1 is LGHDT, CDR2 YNNKEL, per germline (reference sequence). The CDR3 nucleotides are TGTGCCAGCTGCCGAGATTACGGGAAGGGAATCAGCAATCAGCCCCAGCATTTT. Translating gives CASCRDYGKGISNQPQHF.

This clonotype came up a few times. At one end the junction does not follow the germline gene, possibly because of a read error. The rearrangement joins TRBV20-1 to TRBJ2-3; D uncertain. The CDR3 runs 13 residues. Germline loops: CDR1 DFQATT, CDR2 SNEGSKA (reference sequence). In DNA, the CDR3 is TGCAGTGCTAGTGGCGGAAGCACGGATACGCAGTATTTT. Protein: CSASGGSTDTQYF.

As concerns this clonotype: One end of the junction fails to match germline, which may point to a read error. V usage is TRBV7-2 and J usage is TRBJ2-7, with TRBD2 matching over 9 bases. CDR3 length: 15 amino acids. Germline V gene lookup returns CDR1 SGHTA and CDR2 FQGNSA. CDR3 protein: CASSGGPSGTYEQCF. CDR3 coding DNA: TGTGCCAGCAGCGGTGGGCCTAGCGGGACCTACGAGCAGTGCTTC.

This chain joins TRBV25-1 and TRBJ2-2, with 9 nucleotides matching TRBD1. The germline gives CDR1 MGHDK, CDR2 SYGVNS. Trimming took 6 bases from V and 4 from J; bases not matched to a gene: 3. This CDR3 has 14 amino acids. CDR3 region: CASRRTGATGELFF. Here the CDR3 DNA reads TGTGCCAGCAGACGGACAGGGGCCACCGGGGAGCTGTTTTTT.

This clonotype was detected ten times or more. This chain uses TRBV29-1 with TRBJ1-2; D gene unclear. Germline-derived CDR1 and CDR2 are SQVTM and ANQGSEA. The CDR3 totals 11 residues. The CDR3: CGGQENYGYTF. The CDR3 region has the DNA TGCGGCGGCCAAGAAAACTATGGCTACACCTTC. The whole variable domain, remainder taken from reference TRBV29-1 and TRBJ1-2, is SAVISQKPSRDICQRGTSLTIQCQVDSQVTMMFWYRQQPGQSLTLIATANQGSEATYESGFVIDKFPISRPNLTFSTLTVSNMSPEDSSIYLCGGQENYGYTFGSGTRLTVV.

This clonotype was counted a few times. The chain employs TRBV10-3 and TRBJ2-1; 7 nucleotides line up with TRBD1. Germline V gene sequence: CDR1 ENHRY, CDR2 SYGVKD. CDR3 length: 14 amino acids. J lost 10 bases, V lost 11 bases, and 17 bases had no gene match. CDR3 nucleotide sequence: TGTGCCGTACGACAGGGAATGGCCTCGTCGGAGCAGTTCTTC. This gives the protein CAVRQGMASSEQFF.

The rearrangement links TRBV2 to TRBJ2-5; the match to TRBD1 covers 7 bases. Germline V gene sequence: CDR1 SNHLY, CDR2 FYNNEI. The CDR3 length is 13 residues. J gave up 4 bases and V 8 bases, and 7 bases lay outside the gene matches. This chain's CDR3 is CASSIRDRETQYF. The CDR3 DNA follows: TGTGCCAGCTCTATCCGGGACAGAGAGACCCAGTACTTC.

This clonotype has ten or more counts. This chain links TRBV9 with TRBJ2-1; the D gene is possibly TRBD2 (5 bases). Trimming left V 0 bases short and J 7 bases short, with 14 bases between. Germline values: CDR1 SGDLS, CDR2 YYNGEE. CDR3 length: 15 amino acids. The CDR3 sequence: CASSVVDRSGNEQFF. CDR3 DNA: TGTGCCAGCAGCGTAGTGGACCGCTCGGGAAATGAGCAGTTCTTC. Variable domain in full (rest from reference TRBV9 and TRBJ2-1): DSGVTQTPKHLITATGQRVTLRCSPRSGDLSVYWYQQSLDQGLQFLIQYYNGEERAKGNILERFSAQQFPDLHSELNLSSLELGDSALYFCASSVVDRSGNEQFFGPGTRLTVL.

This clonotype came up many times. V is TRBV5-5 and J is TRBJ2-3; 7 positions agree with TRBD1. With 7 bases clipped from V and 2 bases from J, the junction kept 10 bases outside the gene matches. Per germline, CDR1 SGHKS and CDR2 YYEKEE (reference sequence). The CDR3 contains 15 residues. CDR3 protein: CASLGGQSVTDTQYF. The CDR3 DNA sequence: TGTGCCAGCCTAGGGGGACAGAGTGTCACAGATACGCAGTATTTT.

The table lists this clonotype with a few counts. V gene TRBV7-8 combines with J gene TRBJ1-4, with D unclear. With 6 bases removed from V and 4 bases from J, the gap between germline ends came to 15 bases. The germline V gene encodes CDR1 SGHVS and CDR2 FQNEAQ. The CDR3 consists of 15 residues. The CDR3 loop is CASSSRVGSNEKLFF. In DNA form, the CDR3 reads TGTGCCAGCAGTTCAAGAGTAGGGAGTAATGAAAAACTGTTTTTT.

The table lists this clonotype with many counts. The J gene is TRBJ1-5, the V gene TRBV24-1; D gene ambiguous. The CDR3 totals 15 residues. V gave up 3 bases and J gave up 3 bases, with 11 bases separating them. CDR1 is KGHDR and CDR2 is SFDVKD in the germline V gene. As DNA, the CDR3 is TGTGCCACCAGTGATAGCCTGTCCCCCAATCAGCCCCAGCATTTT. Amino acid sequence: CATSDSLSPNQPQHF.

This sequence joins TRBV7-6 and TRBJ2-7, with a weak D call TRBD2 (5 bases). V was shortened by 0 bases and J by 3 bases, with 12 bases between the two germline ends. The CDR3 length is 15 residues. Germline V gene sequence: CDR1 SGHVS, CDR2 FNYEAQ. The CDR3 spells CASSLAHGRDYEQYF. The CDR3 region has the DNA TGTGCCAGCAGCTTAGCGCACGGACGGGACTACGAGCAGTACTTC.

This clonotype showed up many times. The rearrangement links TRBV12-3 or TRBV12-4 to TRBJ2-3, with 8 bases identical to TRBD2. This CDR3 region has 15 residues. The junction had 9 bases not matched to a gene; V was cut back by 6 bases and J by 4 bases. The CDR3 DNA reads as TGTGCCAGCAGCTTCGCCGGGGGGGCGTCAGATACGCAGTATTTT. It specifies CASSFAGGASDTQYF.

With respect to this clonotype: One junction end disagrees with the germline gene, perhaps due to a read error. The chain couples TRBV20-1 to TRBJ2-1; weak D call: TRBD2 (5 bases). The CDR3 contains 12 residues. Germline loops: CDR1 DFQATT, CDR2 SNEGSKA (reference sequence). As DNA, the CDR3 is TGCAGTGCTAACCGGGGAACTGTTGAGGAGTTCTTC. This sequence encodes CSANRGTVEEFF.

This clonotype was counted only a few times. The chain employs TRBV11-2 and TRBJ1-2; 11 bases line up with TRBD1. Germline V gives CDR1 SGHAT, CDR2 FQNNGV. V shed 1 base, J shed 4 bases, and the junction held 5 bases outside the gene matches. The CDR3 loop spans 16 amino acids. The CDR3 nucleotides read TGTGCCAGCAGCTTAGCGCCTGGGACAGGGGGCTATGGCTACACCTTC. This sequence encodes CASSLAPGTGGYGYTF.

This clonotype was seen a handful of times. V is TRBV15 and J is TRBJ2-1; 7 bases match TRBD1. This CDR3 spans 15 amino acids. The V and J ends lost 3 bases and 3 bases, in that order; junction bases with no gene match: 5. CDR1 LNHNV and CDR2 YYDKDF come from the germline V gene (reference sequence). The CDR3 DNA reads TGTGCCACCAGCAGTGACAGGGAAATCTACAATGAGCAGTTCTTC. It specifies CATSSDREIYNEQFF.

As for this clonotype: This clone may be a read error of a much larger clone one base away. The V gene is TRBV5-1, the J gene TRBJ2-2, with a weak D call TRBD1 (5 bases). V dropped 4 bases and J dropped 8 bases, with 21 bases sitting between them. The CDR3 extends over 16 amino acids. Germline-derived CDR1 and CDR2 are SGHRS and YFSETQ. CDR3 region: CASSPRTRAEFGELFF. The CDR3 DNA sequence: TGCGCCAGCAGCCCGCGGACACGGGCGGAGTTTGGGGAGCTGTTTTTT.

This clonotype has at least ten counts. The rearrangement links TRBV10-3 to TRBJ2-3; D not resolved. The CDR3 consists of 14 residues. Germline-derived CDR1 and CDR2 are ENHRY and SYGVKD. Trimming took 2 bases from V and 1 from J, leaving 7 bases between them. The CDR3 nucleotides read TGTGCCATCAGTGAGAATTCGGGCACAGATACGCAGTATTTT. Its protein product is CAISENSGTDTQYF.

For the CDR3, the DNA is TGTGCCAGCAGTGCAGGGGGCAACACCGGGGAGCTGTTTTTT. The encoded protein is CASSAGGNTGELFF. This rearrangement joins TRBV6-4 to TRBJ2-2; TRBD1 aligns across 8 bases. Losses at the gene ends were 4 bases for V and 2 bases for J; bases not matched to a gene: 0. CDR1 and CDR2 (germline): MRHNA, SNTAGT. The CDR3 spans 14 residues.

The V call is TRBV25-1, the J call TRBJ2-7, with 7 nucleotides matching TRBD1. The germline V gene has CDR1 MGHDK and CDR2 SYGVNS. This CDR3 region has 16 residues. The V segment lost 3 bases and the J segment 5 bases; nucleotides outside the gene matches: 13. CDR3 nucleotides: TGTGCCAGCAGTGACAACGCAGGGGGAGCCCTTAACGAGCAGTACTTC. Amino acids: CASSDNAGGALNEQYF.

At least ten counts were recorded for this clonotype. The chain employs TRBV9 and TRBJ2-7, with TRBD2 identical over 11 bases. V gave up 3 bases and J gave up 5 bases; unmatched junction bases: 4. This CDR3 is 14 amino acids long. Germline CDR1 and CDR2: SGDLS and YYNGEE. CDR3 DNA sequence: TGTGCCAGCAGCGCTACTAGCGGGAGCCACGAGCAGTACTTC. Protein sequence: CASSATSGSHEQYF.

This clonotype has a count of ten or more. The V call is TRBV28, the J call TRBJ2-6; TRBD1 matches at 7 bases. Losses at the gene ends were 5 bases for V and 0 bases for J; bases not matched to a gene: 7. This CDR3 region has 17 residues. The germline V gene has CDR1 MDHEN and CDR2 SYDVKM. CDR3 DNA: TGTGCCAGCAGTCCGTCGACAGGGTTCTCTGGGGCCAACGTCCTGACTTTC. Protein sequence: CASSPSTGFSGANVLTF.